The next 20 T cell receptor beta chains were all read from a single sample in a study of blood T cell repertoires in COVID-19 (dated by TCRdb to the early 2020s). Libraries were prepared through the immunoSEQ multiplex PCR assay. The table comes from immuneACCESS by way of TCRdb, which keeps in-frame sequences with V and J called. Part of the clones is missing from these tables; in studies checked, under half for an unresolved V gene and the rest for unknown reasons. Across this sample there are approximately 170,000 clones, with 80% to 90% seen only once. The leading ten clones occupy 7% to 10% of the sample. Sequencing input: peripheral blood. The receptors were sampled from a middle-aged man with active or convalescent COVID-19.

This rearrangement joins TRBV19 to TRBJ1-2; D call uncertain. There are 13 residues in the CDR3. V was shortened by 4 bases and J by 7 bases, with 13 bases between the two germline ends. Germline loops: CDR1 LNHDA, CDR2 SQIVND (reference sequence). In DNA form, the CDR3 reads TGTGCCAGTAGTACAAAAGGACTTGGTGGCTACACCTTC. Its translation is CASSTKGLGGYTF.

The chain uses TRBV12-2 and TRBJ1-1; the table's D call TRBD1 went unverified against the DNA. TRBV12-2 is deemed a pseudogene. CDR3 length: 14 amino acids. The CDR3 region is CASRTGGESTEAFF. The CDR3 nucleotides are TGTGCAAGTCGAACAGGGGGGGAGAGCACTGAAGCTTTCTTT.

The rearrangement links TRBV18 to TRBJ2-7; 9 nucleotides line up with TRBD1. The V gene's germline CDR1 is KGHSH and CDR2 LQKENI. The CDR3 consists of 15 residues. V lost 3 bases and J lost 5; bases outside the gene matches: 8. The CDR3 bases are TGTGCCAGCTCACCGAAGGGACAGGGCAACGACGAGCAGTACTTC. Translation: CASSPKGQGNDEQYF.

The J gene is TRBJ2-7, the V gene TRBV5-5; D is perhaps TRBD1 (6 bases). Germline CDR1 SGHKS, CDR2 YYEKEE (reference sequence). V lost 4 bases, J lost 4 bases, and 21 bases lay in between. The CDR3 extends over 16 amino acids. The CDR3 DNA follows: TGTGCCAGCAGCGCCGATGCTCCTTGGGGACAATACGAGCAGTACTTC. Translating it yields CASSADAPWGQYEQYF.

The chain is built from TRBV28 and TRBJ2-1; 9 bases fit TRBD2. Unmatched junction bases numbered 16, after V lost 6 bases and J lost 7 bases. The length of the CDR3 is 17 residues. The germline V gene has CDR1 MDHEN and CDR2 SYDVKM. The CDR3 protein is CASRVRTWSGGQNEQFF. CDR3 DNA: TGTGCCAGCAGGGTCCGAACCTGGAGCGGGGGGCAAAATGAGCAGTTCTTC.

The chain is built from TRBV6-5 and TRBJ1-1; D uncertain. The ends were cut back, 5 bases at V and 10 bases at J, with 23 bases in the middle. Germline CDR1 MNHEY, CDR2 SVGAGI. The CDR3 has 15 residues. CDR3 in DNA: TGTGCCAGCAGTCTTAATTCGGACTGGATTTGGGGAGCTTTCTTT. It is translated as CASSLNSDWIWGAFF.

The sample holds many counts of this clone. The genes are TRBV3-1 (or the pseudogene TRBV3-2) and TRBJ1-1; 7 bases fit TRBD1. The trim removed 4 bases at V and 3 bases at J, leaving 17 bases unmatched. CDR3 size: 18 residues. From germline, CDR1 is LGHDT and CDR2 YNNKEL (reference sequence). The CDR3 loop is CASSPRQGGSYGDTEAFF. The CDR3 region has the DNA TGTGCCAGCAGCCCGAGACAGGGAGGCTCCTACGGGGACACTGAAGCTTTCTTT.

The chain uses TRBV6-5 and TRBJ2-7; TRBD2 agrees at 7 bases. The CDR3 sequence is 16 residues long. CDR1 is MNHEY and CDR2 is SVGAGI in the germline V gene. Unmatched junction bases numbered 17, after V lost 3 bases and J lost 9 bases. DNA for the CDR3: TGTGCCAGCAGTTATGCCCGGGGTAGCGGGCCCCCCGGGCAGTACTTC. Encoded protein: CASSYARGSGPPGQYF.

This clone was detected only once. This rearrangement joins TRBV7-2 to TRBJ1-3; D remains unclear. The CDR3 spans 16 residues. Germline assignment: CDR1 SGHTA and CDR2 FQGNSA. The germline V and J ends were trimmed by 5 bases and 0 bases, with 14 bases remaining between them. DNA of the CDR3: TGTGCCAGCAGCCCGGAGACGGCTTACTCTGGAAACACCATATATTTT. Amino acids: CASSPETAYSGNTIYF.

The CDR3 loop reads CASRGDRGFQPQHF. In nucleotides, the CDR3 is TGTGCCAGCAGGGGGGACAGGGGTTTTCAGCCCCAGCATTTT. This chain joins TRBV2 and TRBJ1-5; TRBD1 agrees at 10 bases. J was trimmed by 6 bases and V by 6 bases; bases with no gene match: 5. The CDR3 has 14 amino acids. The V gene's germline CDR1 is SNHLY and CDR2 FYNNEI. Full variable domain (missing parts from reference TRBV2 and TRBJ1-5): EPEVTQTPSHQVTQMGQEVILRCVPISNHLYFYWYRQILGQKVEFLVSFYNNEISEKSEIFDDQFSVERPDGSNFTLKIRSTKLEDSAMYFCASRGDRGFQPQHFGDGTRLSIL.

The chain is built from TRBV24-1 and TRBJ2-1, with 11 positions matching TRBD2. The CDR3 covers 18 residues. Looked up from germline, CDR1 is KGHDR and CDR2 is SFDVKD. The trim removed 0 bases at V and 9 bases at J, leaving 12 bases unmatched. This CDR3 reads CATSDLQGGLAGGTEQFF. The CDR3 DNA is TGTGCCACCAGTGATTTGCAGGGTGGGCTAGCGGGAGGTACTGAGCAGTTCTTC.

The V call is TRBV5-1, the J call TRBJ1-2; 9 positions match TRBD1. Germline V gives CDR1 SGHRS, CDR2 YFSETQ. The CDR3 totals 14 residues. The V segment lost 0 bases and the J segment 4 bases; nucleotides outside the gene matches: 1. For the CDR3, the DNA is TGCGCCAGCAGCTTGGCGACAGGGGGCTATGGCTACACCTTC. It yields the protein CASSLATGGYGYTF.

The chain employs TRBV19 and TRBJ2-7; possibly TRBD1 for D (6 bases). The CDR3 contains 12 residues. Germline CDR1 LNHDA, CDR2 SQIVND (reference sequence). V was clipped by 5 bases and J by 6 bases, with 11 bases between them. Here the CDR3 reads CASSGTLGEQYF. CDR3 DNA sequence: TGTGCCAGTAGTGGGACACTAGGCGAGCAGTACTTC.

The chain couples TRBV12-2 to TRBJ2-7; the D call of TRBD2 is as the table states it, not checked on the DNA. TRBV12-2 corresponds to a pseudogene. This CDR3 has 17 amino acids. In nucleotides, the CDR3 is TGTGCAAGTCGCTTCCCCCCCGCCGGAGTACTCGTCTACGAGCAGTACTTC. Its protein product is CASRFPPAGVLVYEQYF.

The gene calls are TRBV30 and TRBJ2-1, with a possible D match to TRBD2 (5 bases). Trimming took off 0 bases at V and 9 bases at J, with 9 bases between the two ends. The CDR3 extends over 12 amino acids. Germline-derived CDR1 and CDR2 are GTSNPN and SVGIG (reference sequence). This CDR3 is CAWSVSGSEQFF. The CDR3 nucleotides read TGTGCCTGGAGTGTCTCGGGGAGTGAGCAGTTCTTC.

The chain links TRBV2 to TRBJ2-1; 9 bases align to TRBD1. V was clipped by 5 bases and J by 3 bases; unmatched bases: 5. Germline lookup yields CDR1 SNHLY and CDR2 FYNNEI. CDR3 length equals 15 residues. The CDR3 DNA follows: TGTGCCAGCAGTAAGGACAGGGGACACTACAATGAGCAGTTCTTC. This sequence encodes CASSKDRGHYNEQFF.

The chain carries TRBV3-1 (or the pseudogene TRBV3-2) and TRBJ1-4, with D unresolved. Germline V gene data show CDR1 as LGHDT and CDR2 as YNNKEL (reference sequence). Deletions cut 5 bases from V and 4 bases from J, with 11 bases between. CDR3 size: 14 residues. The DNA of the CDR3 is TGTGCCAGCAGCGACCGACGGGTTAATGAAAAACTGTTTTTT. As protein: CASSDRRVNEKLFF.

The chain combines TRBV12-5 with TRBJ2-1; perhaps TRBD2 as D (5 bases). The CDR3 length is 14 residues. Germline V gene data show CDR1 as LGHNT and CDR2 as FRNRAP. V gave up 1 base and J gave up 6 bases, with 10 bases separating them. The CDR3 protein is CASGLETRVNEQFF. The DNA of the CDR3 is TGTGCTAGTGGTTTGGAAACTAGGGTCAATGAGCAGTTCTTC.

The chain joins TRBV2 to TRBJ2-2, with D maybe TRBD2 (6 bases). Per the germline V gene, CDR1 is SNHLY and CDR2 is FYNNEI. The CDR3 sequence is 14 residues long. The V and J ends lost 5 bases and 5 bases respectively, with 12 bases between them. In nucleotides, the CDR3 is TGTGCCAGCAGTCGGGGCGGGACTACCGGGGAGCTGTTTTTT. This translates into CASSRGGTTGELFF.

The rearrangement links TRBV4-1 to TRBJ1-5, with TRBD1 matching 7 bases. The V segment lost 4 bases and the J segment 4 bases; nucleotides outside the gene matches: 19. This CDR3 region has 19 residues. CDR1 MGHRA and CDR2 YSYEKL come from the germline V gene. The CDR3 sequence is CASSPQVGGLTFLNQPQHF. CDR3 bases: TGCGCCAGCAGCCCGCAGGTAGGGGGCTTAACCTTCTTGAATCAGCCCCAGCATTTT.